This TCR beta chain was retrieved from a study of cytomegalovirus exposure and HLA in healthy donors (TCRdb year 2017). Context from the whole study: The 550 to 750 repertoires of the first cohort and the 120 validation repertoires were produced on the same platform, according to a later analysis. The study aimed to test whether cataloging public T cell receptors could reveal signatures of past pathogen exposure. In addition to the first cohort of around 670 subjects, a separate validation cohort of some 120 different subjects was used. The study combined high-throughput TCR immunosequencing, statistical association of individual TCRs with disease status, and machine learning to predict cytomegalovirus infection status.

Donors formed part of the validation cohort, which comprised 120 subjects and was distinct from the first cohort of 670 or so subjects. Inclusive of the bounding cysteine and phenylalanine, the CDR3 is 13 residues long. The entry retains the CDR3 DNA only, 39 bases that are in frame from base 1. Regarding this clone: The specificity of this receptor is unknown. There are no base qualities to consult, and no much larger clone falls within one base.

Libraries were made using the immunoSEQ multiplex PCR assay. In the paper's pipeline: A statistical classification framework was built to diagnose cytomegalovirus status from the catalog of TCR beta chain sequences. TCRdb took over this immuneACCESS table, retaining in-frame rearrangements with V and J assigned. Such tables are incomplete; in checked studies, under half of the missing clones stem from an unresolved V gene, and the remainder is unexplained. V, J and clone size are taken as reported in that table, and D and trimming were inferred from the DNA itself. The sample table shows 90,000 to 100,000 clones, and 87% are seen once. 6% to 6.5% of the sample lies in the top ten. The research as a whole found: Cytomegalovirus status was reported to be diagnosed by the classifier with high specificity and sensitivity in both the original and validation cohorts. In the study, about 150 TCR beta chains were listed as associated with cytomegalovirus. A later analysis lacked HLA typing for the validation cohort, so it scored co-occurrence in that cohort across all 120 or so repertoires. Subsequent analysis determined that TCRs grouped into clusters in the first cohort also showed a tendency toward co-occurrence across the 130 or so validation repertoires, and 85% to 95% of cluster scores exceeded 0. The authors suggested that the approach could potentially be generalized to other disease states and immunological phenotypes. In vitro tests confirmed that a few of the cytomegalovirus-associated TCR beta chains recognize cytomegalovirus antigens. Most TCR sequences were seen in very few donors, while some public TCRs were found in many individuals.

What was sequenced was PBMCs. The chain is encoded by TRBV21-1 joined to TRBJ2-7; the table's D call, TRBD2, was not checked against the DNA. TRBV21-1 is a pseudogene locus. The TCR sequence derives from a young man in good health and CMV-seropositive. The DNA reads as follows: TGTGCCAGCAGCGTACGGACGAGGGCCGAGCAGTACTTC. It codes for CASSVRTRAEQYF.